The source of this TCR beta chain is a study of cytomegalovirus exposure and HLA in healthy donors. The overall study: The study's early data release held around 85 million unique TCRs from HLA-typed donors.

Primers for the PCR totalled 60 Vbeta and 13 Jbeta. TCRdb keeps only in-frame clones here, not all; method: immunoSEQ multiplex PCR. The sample holds over 120,000 clones, around 80% seen once. Healthy people donating bone marrow made up the donors. Germline V gives CDR1 MDHEN, CDR2 SYDVKM. Trimming at V came to 8 bases and at J to 8 bases, leaving 13 bases not matched to a gene. The CDR3 loop spans 14 amino acids. This chain uses TRBV28 with TRBJ1-2; TRBD1 matches at 8 bases. The sequenced sample consisted of PBMCs. This clonotype was obtained from a man in his thirties or forties in good health and CMV-seropositive. The DNA of the CDR3 is TGTGCCAGCGGTACCAATACAGGGGGTGGAGGCTACACCTTC. Encoded protein: CASGTNTGGGGYTF.